Below, 28 T cell receptor beta chains from the same sample are listed, as sequenced in a study of blood T cell repertoires in COVID-19 (dated by TCRdb to about 2020). Library preparation was by the immunoSEQ multiplex PCR assay. TCRdb's version of the immuneACCESS table is confined to in-frame rearrangements and falls short of the full clone set. An unresolved V gene accounts for under half of the shortfall where checked; the remainder is of unknown origin. This sample holds approximately 89,000 clones; about 80% were observed only once. The top ten constitute roughly 21% of the sample. The source material was peripheral blood. The receptors originated from a woman aged 80 or over with acute or convalescent COVID-19.

The V and J genes are TRBV25-1 and TRBJ1-5, with 7 bases fitting TRBD1. Germline V gene lookup returns CDR1 MGHDK and CDR2 SYGVNS. J gave up 0 bases and V 6 bases, and 2 bases lay outside the gene matches. The CDR3 is 14 residues long. CDR3 sequence reads: CASRGQNSNQPQHF. The CDR3 region has the DNA TGTGCCAGCAGGGGACAGAATAGCAATCAGCCCCAGCATTTT.

The V gene is TRBV6-6, the J gene TRBJ1-5, with a possible D match to TRBD1 (5 bases). The germline V gene has CDR1 MNHNY and CDR2 SVGAGI (reference sequence). Trimming pared 6 bases from V and 9 bases from J, leaving 15 bases between. The CDR3 spans 13 residues. The CDR3 DNA reads as TGTGCCAGCAGCCAGGACAACCCCCGGCCCCAGCATTTT. Translating gives CASSQDNPRPQHF.

V is TRBV5-1 and J is TRBJ2-1, with D perhaps TRBD2 (5 bases). CDR1 and CDR2 from the germline V gene are SGHRS and YFSETQ. Trimming took 2 bases from V and 3 from J, leaving 18 bases between them. The CDR3 is 17 residues long. CDR3 DNA sequence: TGCGCCAGCAGCTTACTATCCCGGGGTAGCGTCTACAATGAGCAGTTCTTC. It codes for CASSLLSRGSVYNEQFF.

The chain combines TRBV6-5 with TRBJ2-3; 11 bases align to TRBD1. Germline lookup yields CDR1 MNHEY and CDR2 SVGAGI. V was pared by 8 bases and J by 6 bases, with 7 bases of the junction left unmatched. The CDR3 covers 14 residues. The CDR3 is CASSPGQGADTQYF. The CDR3 DNA follows: TGTGCCAGCTCCCCCGGACAGGGGGCGGATACGCAGTATTTT.

The chain couples TRBV24-1 to TRBJ2-7; D remains ambiguous. Deletions cut 1 base from V and 3 bases from J, with 12 bases between. CDR1 and CDR2 (germline): KGHDR, SFDVKD. This CDR3 is 15 amino acids long. The CDR3 DNA reads TGTGCCACCAGTGATTTTCTACAAAGAGGCTACGAGCAGTACTTC. Its protein product is CATSDFLQRGYEQYF.

The chain has TRBV7-3 and TRBJ2-3; D is perhaps TRBD2 (5 bases). This CDR3 is 13 amino acids long. From germline, CDR1 is SGHTA and CDR2 FQGTGA. Trimming pared 5 bases from V and 5 bases from J, leaving 11 bases between. The CDR3 nucleotides are TGTGCCAGCAGCCCCGCCCGGGAAGATACGCAGTATTTT. Translation: CASSPAREDTQYF.

The chain is built from TRBV6-5 and TRBJ2-2, with D uncertain. The ends were cut back, 2 bases at V and 1 base at J, with 8 bases in the middle. The CDR3 extends over 15 amino acids. Per germline, CDR1 MNHEY and CDR2 SVGAGI. Here the CDR3 reads CASSYRLVNTGELFF. DNA of the CDR3: TGTGCCAGCAGTTACAGACTGGTGAACACCGGGGAGCTGTTTTTT.

The V and J genes are TRBV5-1 and TRBJ2-1; 7 positions agree with TRBD2. The CDR3 consists of 15 residues. The germline V gene has CDR1 SGHRS and CDR2 YFSETQ. Germline trimming cut 4 bases from V and 5 bases from J; bases unmatched to any gene: 9. CDR3 loop: CASSLQAGKNNEQFF. The CDR3 region has the DNA TGCGCCAGCAGCCTTCAAGCGGGAAAAAACAATGAGCAGTTCTTC.

This clone was counted a few times. V usage is TRBV18 and J usage is TRBJ1-2; 9 nucleotides match TRBD1. V shed 4 bases, J shed 7 bases, and the junction held 4 bases outside the gene matches. CDR3 size: 13 residues. Germline V gene sequence: CDR1 KGHSH, CDR2 LQKENI. The CDR3 DNA reads TGTGCCAGCTCACAGGGGACAGGGCCTGGCTACACCTTC. Protein sequence: CASSQGTGPGYTF. Drawing the rest from reference TRBV18 and TRBJ1-2, the complete variable domain is NAGVMQNPRHLVRRRGQEARLRCSPMKGHSHVYWYRQLPEEGLKFMVYLQKENIIDESGMPKERFSAEFPKEGPSILRIQQVVRGDSAAYFCASSQGTGPGYTFGSGTRLTVV.

V usage is TRBV19 and J usage is TRBJ2-2, with a tentative D call TRBD2 (5 bases). Germline CDR1 reads LNHDA; CDR2 reads SQIVND (reference sequence). The CDR3 is 12 amino acids. Deletions cut 5 bases from V and 6 bases from J, with 7 bases between. CDR3: CASSVLAGELFF. In DNA form, the CDR3 reads TGTGCCAGTAGTGTACTAGCCGGGGAGCTGTTTTTT.

The chain links TRBV5-1 to TRBJ2-7; D call uncertain. This CDR3 region has 9 residues. CDR1 is SGHRS, CDR2 YFSETQ, per germline. CDR3 in amino acids: CGRTGEQYF. The CDR3 DNA is TGCGGCCGAACCGGCGAGCAGTACTTC.

This sequence joins TRBV19 and TRBJ1-1, with D tentatively TRBD1 (6 bases). The V and J ends lost 5 bases and 4 bases respectively, with 17 bases between them. CDR1 and CDR2 from the germline V gene are LNHDA and SQIVND (reference sequence). The CDR3 sequence is 15 residues long. CDR3 in amino acids: CASSSTGGVGTEAFF. CDR3 nucleotides: TGTGCCAGTAGTTCCACGGGGGGCGTCGGCACTGAAGCTTTCTTT.

The chain employs TRBV7-9 and TRBJ1-1; 8 positions match TRBD1. The V and J ends lost 2 bases and 8 bases, in that order; junction bases with no gene match: 4. Looked up from germline, CDR1 is SEHNR and CDR2 is FQNEAQ (reference sequence). The CDR3 is made up of 13 amino acids. The DNA of the CDR3 is TGTGCCAGCAGCTTACAACAGGGGGTAGAAGCTTTCTTT. This gives the protein CASSLQQGVEAFF. Looking up the rest from reference TRBV7-9 and TRBJ1-1 gives the full variable domain: DTGVSQNPRHKITKRGQNVTFRCDPISEHNRLYWYRQTLGQGPEFLTYFQNEAQLEKSRLLSDRFSAERPKGSFSTLEIQRTEQGDSAMYLCASSLQQGVEAFFGQGTRLTVV.

V usage is TRBV7-9 and J usage is TRBJ2-3; 7 bases align to TRBD1. The CDR3 is made up of 15 amino acids. V lost 1 base, J lost 2 bases, and 3 bases stayed unmatched. CDR1 is SEHNR and CDR2 is FQNEAQ in the germline V gene (reference sequence). CDR3 nucleotide sequence: TGTGCCAGCAGCTTAGAGGACAGGATCACAGATACGCAGTATTTT. Translated, it gives CASSLEDRITDTQYF.

The rearrangement joins TRBV10-3 to TRBJ2-7; 11 bases line up with TRBD1. Germline V gene sequence: CDR1 ENHRY, CDR2 SYGVKD. The CDR3 has 15 residues. V shed 4 bases and J 3 bases; nucleotides not matched to a gene: 5. This CDR3 reads CAISASGTGGYEQYF. The CDR3 DNA reads TGTGCCATCAGTGCGTCCGGGACAGGGGGCTACGAGCAGTACTTC.

This chain uses TRBV2 with TRBJ1-1; 7 nucleotides line up with TRBD1. The CDR3 is made up of 14 amino acids. Germline loops: CDR1 SNHLY, CDR2 FYNNEI. V was pared by 4 bases and J by 7 bases, with 9 bases of the junction left unmatched. CDR3 protein: CASSAETGLGEAFF. CDR3 bases: TGTGCCAGCAGTGCAGAGACAGGGTTGGGTGAAGCTTTCTTT.

This clone was picked up a small number of times. The chain recombines TRBV24-1 with TRBJ2-2, with 9 bases lining up with TRBD2. V lost 3 bases to trimming and J lost 1 base; unmatched junction nucleotides: 8. This CDR3 has 18 residues. CDR1 KGHDR and CDR2 SFDVKD come from the germline V gene. The CDR3 nucleotides read TGTGCCACCAGTGATCCCCTTAGCGGGAGACTGAACACCGGGGAGCTGTTTTTT. Encoded protein: CATSDPLSGRLNTGELFF.

V gene TRBV19 combines with J gene TRBJ2-7; TRBD1 aligns across 7 bases. Trimming cost V 5 bases and J 2 bases; bases outside gene matches: 6. Germline V lookup: CDR1 LNHDA, CDR2 SQIVND (reference sequence). This CDR3 is built from 14 residues. CDR3 nucleotide sequence: TGTGCCAGTAGTCTAAGGACAGGAGCCTACGAGCAGTACTTC. Translation: CASSLRTGAYEQYF.

This rearrangement joins TRBV5-1 to TRBJ1-1; D perhaps matches TRBD1 (5 bases). Trimming shortened V by 3 bases and J by 11 bases, and 20 bases separated the two germline ends. The CDR3 has 14 residues. In germline, CDR1 is SGHRS, CDR2 YFSETQ. Here the CDR3 DNA reads TGCGCCAGCAGCTCTCTTGGAGGGGCCCGAACGGCTTTCTTT. Translating it yields CASSSLGGARTAFF.

J is TRBJ2-2 and V is TRBV15; perhaps TRBD2 as D (5 bases). The CDR3 extends over 14 amino acids. Germline CDR1 and CDR2: LNHNV and YYDKDF (reference sequence). V lost 0 bases and J 5 bases, leaving 7 bases between the germline ends. CDR3 residues: CATSRDPGTGELFF. In DNA, the CDR3 is TGTGCCACCAGCAGAGACCCGGGAACCGGGGAGCTGTTTTTT.

At least ten counts were recorded for this clone. The rearrangement links TRBV9 to TRBJ2-2, with 10 nucleotides matching TRBD1. The CDR3 runs 15 residues. J lost 6 bases, V lost 4 bases, and 6 bases had no gene match. Germline-derived CDR1 and CDR2 are SGDLS and YYNGEE. The CDR3 sequence is CASSSTGGLSGELFF. The CDR3 region has the DNA TGTGCCAGCAGCTCGACAGGGGGCTTATCCGGGGAGCTGTTTTTT.

This chain connects TRBV29-1 to TRBJ1-5; D is perhaps TRBD1 (6 bases). V shed 7 bases and J shed 5 bases, with 12 bases lying between them. Germline V gene data show CDR1 as SQVTM and CDR2 as ANQGSEA. The CDR3 is 12 amino acids. CDR3 bases: TGCAGCGCCATGGACAGTGATCAGCCCCAGCATTTT. It specifies CSAMDSDQPQHF.

The gene calls are TRBV7-9 and TRBJ1-2; 7 positions agree with TRBD1. The V and J ends lost 1 base and 0 bases, in that order; junction bases with no gene match: 5. Germline V gene sequence: CDR1 SEHNR, CDR2 FQNEAQ (reference sequence). This CDR3 contains 16 residues. CDR3 sequence (DNA): TGTGCCAGCAGCTTAGGTGGGACAGAGGCTAACTATGGCTACACCTTC. This codes for CASSLGGTEANYGYTF. Drawing the rest from reference TRBV7-9 and TRBJ1-2, the complete variable domain is DTGVSQNPRHKITKRGQNVTFRCDPISEHNRLYWYRQTLGQGPEFLTYFQNEAQLEKSRLLSDRFSAERPKGSFSTLEIQRTEQGDSAMYLCASSLGGTEANYGYTFGSGTRLTVV.

This clone has more than one count but fewer than ten. The chain uses TRBV10-3 and TRBJ2-1; D remains unclear. Looked up from germline, CDR1 is ENHRY and CDR2 is SYGVKD. V was shortened by 2 bases and J by 15 bases, with 14 bases between the two germline ends. CDR3 length equals 12 residues. CDR3 amino acids: CAISETLALLFF. The CDR3 DNA sequence: TGTGCCATCAGTGAGACCCTGGCCCTTCTGTTCTTC.

The V call is TRBV7-2, the J call TRBJ2-1, with TRBD2 matching 9 bases. CDR1 and CDR2 (germline): SGHTA, FQGNSA. Trimming cost V 5 bases and J 3 bases; bases outside gene matches: 8. The CDR3 loop spans 16 amino acids. The DNA for the CDR3 is TGTGCCAGCAGCCCAGGACTAGCGCGGCACTACAATGAGCAGTTCTTC. It translates to CASSPGLARHYNEQFF.

This sequence joins TRBV7-6 and TRBJ2-1; perhaps TRBD2 as D (7 bases). The CDR3 has 17 amino acids. CDR1 SGHVS and CDR2 FNYEAQ come from the germline V gene. Between the trimmed V and J ends, which lost 2 bases and 7 bases, there was a span of 21 bases. CDR3 region: CASSLKGAGDIPNEQFF. The CDR3 coding sequence is TGTGCCAGCAGCTTAAAAGGTGCGGGGGACATCCCAAATGAGCAGTTCTTC.

The chain joins TRBV18 to TRBJ1-3; D may be TRBD1 (6 bases). This CDR3 region has 16 residues. The germline V and J ends were trimmed by 2 bases and 3 bases, with 14 bases remaining between them. Germline CDR1 and CDR2: KGHSH and LQKENI. The chain's CDR3 is CASSPGGSGRGNTIYF. The CDR3 DNA follows: TGTGCCAGCTCACCAGGGGGCTCAGGCCGTGGAAACACCATATATTTT. Filled out from reference TRBV18 and TRBJ1-3, the complete variable domain reads NAGVMQNPRHLVRRRGQEARLRCSPMKGHSHVYWYRQLPEEGLKFMVYLQKENIIDESGMPKERFSAEFPKEGPSILRIQQVVRGDSAAYFCASSPGGSGRGNTIYFGEGSWLTVV.

The rearrangement joins TRBV11-2 to TRBJ2-2; TRBD2 matches 10 bases. Germline V gene data show CDR1 as SGHAT and CDR2 as FQNNGV. The CDR3 spans 16 residues. Unmatched junction bases numbered 10, after V lost 5 bases and J lost 7 bases. The CDR3 region has the DNA TGTGCCAGCAGCGGGGGACTAGCGAGGGGGAACGGGGAGCTGTTTTTT. Translation: CASSGGLARGNGELFF.